The rows below give T cell receptor beta chains drawn from one sample of a study of molecular identifiers for immune sequencing clone quantification. In TCRdb, the PCR reads were re-called with MiXCR into one record per CDR3 protein. The sample shows under 800,000 distinct CDR3 sequences, roughly 23% of them seen only once. The specimen was naive CD8+ T cells from blood, with Jurkat cell RNA spiked in. The receptor source for this set is a human donor in good health. Some libraries in this study had Jurkat cell RNA spiked in. The CDR3 runs from the conserved cysteine through the conserved F or W. The D gene is left open where the match is weak. Clone size, where shown, is once, few, many, or a class for clones that have expanded.

NA	many	TRBV24-1	TRBJ2-3	TGTGCCACCAGTGATCCCGTTAGAGATACGCAGTATTTT	CATSDPVRDTQYF
NA	NA	TRBV29-1	TRBJ2-3	TGCAGCGTTGGGCCAGGCCGCACAGATACGCAGTATTTT	CSVGPGRTDTQYF
TRBD2	few	TRBV3-1	TRBJ2-4	TGTGCCAGCAGCCAGGGGACTAGCGGGAATTTAGGAAACATTCAGTACTTC	CASSQGTSGNLGNIQYF
TRBD1	many	TRBV7-2	TRBJ1-5	TGTGCCAGCAGCTTAGCTCCGGTCAGGGGGCGCGATCAGCCCCAGCATTTT	CASSLAPVRGRDQPQHF
TRBD2	NA	TRBV4-2	TRBJ2-1	TGTGCCAGCAGCCAAGAGGGTTGGACTAGCGGGATATGGGGTGAGCAGTTCTTC	CASSQEGWTSGIWGEQFF
NA	NA	TRBV6-5	TRBJ2-7	TGTGCCAGCAGTTACGAACTAGCTCCTAGCTCCTACGAGCAGTACTTC	CASSYELAPSSYEQYF
NA	many	TRBV9	TRBJ2-7	TGTGCCAGCAGCGTCAAGCCCGATTCGGGGTACGAGCAGTACTTC	CASSVKPDSGYEQYF
NA	few	TRBV20-1	TRBJ2-7	TGCAGTGCTAGATCCAGCAGGGGACCAACCTACGAGCAGTACTTC	CSARSSRGPTYEQYF
NA	NA	TRBV28	TRBJ1-5	TGTGCCAACAGTTTGGGGTACAGTAGCAATCAGCCCCAGCATTTT	CANSLGYSSNQPQHF
TRBD1	NA	TRBV19	TRBJ1-4	TGTGCCAGTCAAAGACAGGGTCGAGAAAAACTGTTTTTT	CASQRQGREKLFF
TRBD1	many	TRBV28	TRBJ1-5	TGTGCCAGCAGAGGCAGGGGGTCAGGGTTAAGCAATCAGCCCCAGCATTTT	CASRGRGSGLSNQPQHF
TRBD2	many	TRBV27	TRBJ2-6	TGTGCCAGCAGTTACCTTCTGCTAGCGGGAGTTGGGGCCAACGTCCTGACTTTC	CASSYLLLAGVGANVLTF
NA	NA	TRBV5-1	TRBJ2-7	TGCGCCAGCAGCTTGGAATTGGGGACAACATACGAGCAGTACTTC	CASSLELGTTYEQYF
NA	NA	TRBV4-3	TRBJ1-1	TGCGCCAACAGCCAAGAGATGTTGAACACTGAAGCTTTCTTT	CANSQEMLNTEAFF
NA	many	TRBV29-1	TRBJ1-1	TGCAGCGTTGAGGTTCCCCTGGGGAAGAGCACTGAAGCTTTCTTT	CSVEVPLGKSTEAFF
TRBD1	NA	TRBV4-1	TRBJ2-7	TGCGCCAGCAGCCCAGGAGTGACAGGGGTTTTCGAGCAGTACTTC	CASSPGVTGVFEQYF
TRBD1	many	TRBV12-3/TRBV12-4	TRBJ2-7	TGTGCCAGCAGTCCCTTCCCGACAGGGCAGACCTACGAGCAGTACTTC	CASSPFPTGQTYEQYF
TRBD1	many	TRBV7-9	TRBJ1-1	TGTGCCAGCAGGCAAAACAGGGGGGAAGCTTTCTTT	CASRQNRGEAFF